The 9 T cell receptor beta chains given below trace back to one sample, sequenced in a study of Ad26.COV2.S vaccination and SARS-CoV-2 variants. Regarding treatment: roughly 20 received Ad26.COV2.S at low or high dose, single or two shots; about 5 received placebo; per-sample allocation not given. After the first vaccine or placebo injection, samples were drawn on day 63. TCRdb's copy holds only in-frame clones and misses some; the assay was immunoSEQ multiplex PCR. The sample lists approximately 300,000 clones, about 86% occurring once. Sequences were derived from peripheral blood, sampled in a trial of Ad26.COV2.S vaccine versus placebo. Receptor source: a person aged 18 to 59 who received the Ad26.COV2.S COVID-19 vaccine or a placebo.

The gene calls are TRBV19 and TRBJ1-2; D may be TRBD1 (5 bases). Trimming pared 7 bases from V and 0 bases from J, leaving 15 bases between. Germline CDR1 LNHDA, CDR2 SQIVND (reference sequence). This CDR3 has 15 amino acids. The CDR3, as DNA: TGTGCCAGTACCCTCCGGTGGGGGACTAACTATGGCTACACCTTC. The encoded protein is CASTLRWGTNYGYTF. The whole variable domain, filled in from reference TRBV19 and TRBJ1-2, reads DGGITQSPKYLFRKEGQNVTLSCEQNLNHDAMYWYRQDPGQGLRLIYYSQIVNDFQKGDIAEGYSVSREKKESFPLTVTSAQKNPTAFYLCASTLRWGTNYGYTFGSGTRLTVV.

The rearrangement links TRBV12-3 or TRBV12-4 to TRBJ1-3; a weak D match, TRBD1 (5 bases). The V end was cut by 3 bases, the J end by 8 bases, with 11 bases between. This CDR3 spans 13 amino acids. CDR3 in amino acids: CASSFGGSDTIYF. The CDR3 DNA reads as TGTGCCAGCAGTTTCGGGGGTTCGGACACCATATATTTT.

This chain joins TRBV9 and TRBJ1-4, with unresolved D. Trimming stripped 0 bases from V and 8 bases from J, with 11 bases between. The CDR3 spans 14 residues. The germline V gene encodes CDR1 SGDLS and CDR2 YYNGEE. For the CDR3, the DNA is TGTGCCAGCAGCGTAGCGGGGATGAACGAAAAACTGTTTTTT. Translated, it gives CASSVAGMNEKLFF.

The CDR3 coding sequence is TGTGCCAGCAGCACAAGACAGGGGCAAAATGGCTACACCTTC. It encodes CASSTRQGQNGYTF. V usage is TRBV21-1 and J usage is TRBJ1-2; TRBD1, as called in the table, went unchecked against the DNA. TRBV21-1 is a documented pseudogene. The CDR3 extends over 14 amino acids.

This chain joins TRBV5-1 and TRBJ1-4, with D perhaps TRBD1 (5 bases). The V gene's germline CDR1 is SGHRS and CDR2 YFSETQ. The CDR3 loop spans 14 amino acids. V gave up 8 bases and J gave up 3 bases, with 14 bases separating them. The CDR3 nucleotides read TGCGCCAGTAATTCGGGGGATGCTAATGAAAAACTGTTTTTT. It translates to CASNSGDANEKLFF.

The chain uses TRBV3-1 (or the pseudogene TRBV3-2) and TRBJ1-5; possibly TRBD1 for D (6 bases). CDR3 size: 15 residues. V shed 4 bases and J shed 4 bases, with 14 bases lying between them. Per germline, CDR1 LGHDT and CDR2 YNNKEL (reference sequence). The CDR3 sequence is CASSPKTGRNQPQHF. CDR3 DNA: TGTGCCAGCAGCCCGAAGACAGGAAGAAATCAGCCCCAGCATTTT.

The chain recombines TRBV18 with TRBJ2-5; D uncertain. The germline V gene has CDR1 KGHSH and CDR2 LQKENI. CDR3 size: 13 residues. Trimming stripped 1 base from V and 4 bases from J, with 7 bases between. CDR3: CASSPLPGETQYF. The CDR3 DNA reads TGTGCCAGCTCACCACTTCCGGGAGAGACCCAGTACTTC. The full variable domain, rest sourced from reference TRBV18 and TRBJ2-5, is NAGVMQNPRHLVRRRGQEARLRCSPMKGHSHVYWYRQLPEEGLKFMVYLQKENIIDESGMPKERFSAEFPKEGPSILRIQQVVRGDSAAYFCASSPLPGETQYFGPGTRLLVL.

V gene TRBV6-6 combines with J gene TRBJ2-7, with 7 bases aligning to TRBD2. The CDR3 length is 15 residues. J gave up 2 bases and V 4 bases, and 8 bases lay outside the gene matches. Germline V lookup: CDR1 MNHNY, CDR2 SVGAGI (reference sequence). Here the CDR3 DNA reads TGTGCCAGCAGTTTTCGACTAGCTGACACCTACGAGCAGTACTTC. Translating it yields CASSFRLADTYEQYF.

This clone was counted a few times. The CDR3 loop reads CAWSPPWAFRDTEAFF. As DNA, the CDR3 is TGTGCCTGGAGTCCACCCTGGGCCTTCCGGGACACTGAAGCTTTCTTT. This rearrangement joins TRBV30 to TRBJ1-1; D is unclear. This CDR3 is built from 16 residues. V shed 2 bases and J shed 3 bases, with 19 bases lying between them. Germline V gives CDR1 GTSNPN, CDR2 SVGIG (reference sequence).